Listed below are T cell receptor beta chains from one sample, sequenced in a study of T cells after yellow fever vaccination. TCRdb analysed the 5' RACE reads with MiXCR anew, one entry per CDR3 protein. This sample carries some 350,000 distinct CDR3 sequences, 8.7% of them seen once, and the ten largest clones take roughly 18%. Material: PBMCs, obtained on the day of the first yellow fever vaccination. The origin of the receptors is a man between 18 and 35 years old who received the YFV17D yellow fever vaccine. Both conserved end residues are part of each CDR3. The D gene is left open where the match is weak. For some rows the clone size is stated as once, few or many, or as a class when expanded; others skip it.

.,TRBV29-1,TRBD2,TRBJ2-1,TGCAGCGTTGATCCAGCGGGGGAGTATAGGAAGTTCTTC,CSVDPAGEYRKFF
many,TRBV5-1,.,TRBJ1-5,TGCGCCAGCAGCCCCGGCCGGGGAGGTCAGCCCCAGCATTTT,CASSPGRGGQPQHF
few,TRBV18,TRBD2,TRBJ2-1,TGTGCCAGCTCGATCGGACTAGCGTCCAATGAGCAGTTCTTC,CASSIGLASNEQFF
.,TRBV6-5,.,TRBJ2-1,TGTGCCAGCAGTTGGAGGGGGTCGTACAATGAGCAGTTCTTC,CASSWRGSYNEQFF
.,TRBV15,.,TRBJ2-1,TGTGCCACCAGCAGAGAGCAGAAGAGCTCCTACAATGAGCAGTTCTTC,CATSREQKSSYNEQFF
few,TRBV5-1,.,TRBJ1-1,TGCGCCAGCAGCCCTGGGGAGACTCCGGCGACTGAAGCTTTCTTT,CASSPGETPATEAFF
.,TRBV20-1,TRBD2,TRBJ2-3,TGCAGTGCCTTAATAGCGGGGTCATCAGATACGCAGTATTTT,CSALIAGSSDTQYF
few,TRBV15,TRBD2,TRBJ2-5,TGTGCCACCAGCTCATTAGCGGGGTTGAAGACCCAGTACTTC,CATSSLAGLKTQYF
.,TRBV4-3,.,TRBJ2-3,TGCGCCAGCAGCCGTCATAAGGGGACAGATACGCAGTATTTT,CASSRHKGTDTQYF
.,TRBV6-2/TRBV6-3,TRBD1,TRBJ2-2,TGTGCCAGCCGGAACCCGGGACAGGGGGACACCGGGGAGCTGTTTTTT,CASRNPGQGDTGELFF
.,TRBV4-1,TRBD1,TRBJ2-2,TGCGCCAGCAGCCAGACAGGGGGAAACACCGGGGAGCTGTTTTTT,CASSQTGGNTGELFF
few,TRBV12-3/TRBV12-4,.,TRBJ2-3,TGTGCCAGCAGTTCGACGGCCGGGGATACGCAGTATTTT,CASSSTAGDTQYF
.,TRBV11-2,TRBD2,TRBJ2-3,TGTGCCAGCAGCTTCCTGGCGGGGGGGATAACTAGCACAGATACGCAGTATTTT,CASSFLAGGITSTDTQYF
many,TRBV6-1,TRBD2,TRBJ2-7,TGTGCCAGTGAAGACTCACCGGGTCTAGCGGGGGGATTCTACGAGCAGTACTTC,CASEDSPGLAGGFYEQYF
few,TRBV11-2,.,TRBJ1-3,TGTGCCAGCAGCTTAAGAATAGGTTGGGGGGCTCCTGGAAACACCATATATTTT,CASSLRIGWGAPGNTIYF
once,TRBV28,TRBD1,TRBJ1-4,TGTGCCAGCAGTGGGACAGGGGAAAAACTGTTTTTT,CASSGTGEKLFF
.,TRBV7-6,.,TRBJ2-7,TGTGCCAGCAGCTCGATCTTCGACGAGACGGCCGAGCAGTACTTC,CASSSIFDETAEQYF
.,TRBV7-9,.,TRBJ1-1,TGTGCCAGCAGGCCAGAGAACACTGAAGCTTTCTTT,CASRPENTEAFF
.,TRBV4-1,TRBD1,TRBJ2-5,TGCGCCAGCAGCCAACCAACAGGGGGTCAAGAGACCCAGTACTTC,CASSQPTGGQETQYF
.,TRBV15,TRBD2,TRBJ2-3,TGTGCCACCAGCAGACCGGGGGGGCCAGATACGCAGTATTTT,CATSRPGGPDTQYF
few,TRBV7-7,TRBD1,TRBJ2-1,TGTGCTAGCAGCCTCCAGACCGGGACAGGTTCCTACAATGAGCAGTTCTTC,CASSLQTGTGSYNEQFF
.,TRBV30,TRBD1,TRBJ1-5,TGTGCCTGGAGTGGGACAGGGGTATTTCAGCCCCAGCATTTT,CAWSGTGVFQPQHF
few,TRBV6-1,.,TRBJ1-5,TGTGCCAGCAGTGTACACAATCAGCCCCAGCATTTT,CASSVHNQPQHF
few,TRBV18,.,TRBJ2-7,TGTGCCAGCTCACCACCTACTGGGCCCTCCGGGTCCTACGAGCAGTACTTC,CASSPPTGPSGSYEQYF
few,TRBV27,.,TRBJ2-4,TGTGCCAGCAGTACCCTCCTGGGCTACCAAAAGAACATTCAGTACTTC,CASSTLLGYQKNIQYF
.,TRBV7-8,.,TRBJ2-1,TGTGCCAGCAGCTTAGCGCGGCTGGATGAGCAGTTCTTC,CASSLARLDEQFF
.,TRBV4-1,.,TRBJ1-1,TGCGCCAGCAGCCCCGTTCGGATGGGCACTGAAGCTTTCTTT,CASSPVRMGTEAFF
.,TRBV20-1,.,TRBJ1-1,TGCAGTGCTAGAGCGGGGGTTAGGCGTACTGAAGCTTTCTTT,CSARAGVRRTEAFF
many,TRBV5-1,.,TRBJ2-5,TGCGCCAGCCGCCGGGGAGGGACAGAACAAGAGACCCAGTACTTC,CASRRGGTEQETQYF
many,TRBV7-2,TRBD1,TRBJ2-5,TGTGCCAGCAGTCCTCTAAACAGGGGAGAAGAGACCCAGTACTTC,CASSPLNRGEETQYF
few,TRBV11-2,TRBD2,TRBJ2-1,TGTGCCAGCACGCCCCCCGGACTAGCGAATGAGCAGTTCTTC,CASTPPGLANEQFF
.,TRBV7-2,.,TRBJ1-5,TGTGCCAGCAGCTTAGTGGGCGGAAATAGCAATCAGCCCCAGCATTTT,CASSLVGGNSNQPQHF
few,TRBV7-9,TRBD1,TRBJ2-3,TGTGCCAGCAGCGGAAGACAGGGGGCTGTAGATACGCAGTATTTT,CASSGRQGAVDTQYF
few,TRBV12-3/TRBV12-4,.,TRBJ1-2,TGTGCCAGCAGTTCTCGGAAGGGCAGGGAGGGCTACACCTTC,CASSSRKGREGYTF
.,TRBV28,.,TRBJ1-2,TGTGCCAGCAGTGACCCCTCCGGGGTTCCGCCTTATGGCTACACCTTC,CASSDPSGVPPYGYTF
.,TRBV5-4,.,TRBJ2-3,TGTGCCAGCAGCTTGGGACTGGCTAGCCGAGATACGCAGTATTTT,CASSLGLASRDTQYF
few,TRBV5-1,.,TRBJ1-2,TGCGCCAGCAGCTTTCAGGGAGGCTACACCTTC,CASSFQGGYTF
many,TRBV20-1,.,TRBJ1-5,TGCAGTGCGAAGTCGGGGATTAGCAATCAGCCCCAGCATTTT,CSAKSGISNQPQHF
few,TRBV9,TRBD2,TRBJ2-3,TGTGCCAGCAGCGTGAAAGCGGGGGGGACCCTCACAGATACGCAGTATTTT,CASSVKAGGTLTDTQYF
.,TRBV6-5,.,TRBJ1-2,TGTGCCAGCAGCTCCATTTCAGGTGGCTACACCTTC,CASSSISGGYTF
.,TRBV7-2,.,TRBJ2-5,TGTGCCAGCAGCCACCCCAAAGAGACCCAGTACTTC,CASSHPKETQYF
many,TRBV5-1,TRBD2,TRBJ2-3,TGCGCCAGCAGCTTGACTAGCGACGGATATACGCAGTATTTT,CASSLTSDGYTQYF
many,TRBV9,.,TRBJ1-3,TGTGCCAGCAGCGTGACAACCTCTGGAAACACCATATATTTT,CASSVTTSGNTIYF